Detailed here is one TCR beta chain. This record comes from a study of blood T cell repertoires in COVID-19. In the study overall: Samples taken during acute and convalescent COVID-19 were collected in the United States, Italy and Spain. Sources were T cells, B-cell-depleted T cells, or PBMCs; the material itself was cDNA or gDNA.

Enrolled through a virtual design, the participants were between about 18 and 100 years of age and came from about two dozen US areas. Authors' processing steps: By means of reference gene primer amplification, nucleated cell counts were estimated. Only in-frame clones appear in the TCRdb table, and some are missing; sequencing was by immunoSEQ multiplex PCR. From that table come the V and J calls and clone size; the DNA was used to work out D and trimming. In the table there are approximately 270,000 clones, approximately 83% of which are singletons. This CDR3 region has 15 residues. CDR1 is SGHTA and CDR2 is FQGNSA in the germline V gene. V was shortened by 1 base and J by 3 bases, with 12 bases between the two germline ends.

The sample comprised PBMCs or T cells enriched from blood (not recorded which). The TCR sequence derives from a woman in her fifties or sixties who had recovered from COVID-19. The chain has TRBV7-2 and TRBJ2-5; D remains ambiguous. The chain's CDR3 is CASSLVAAVKETQYF. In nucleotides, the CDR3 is TGTGCCAGCAGCTTAGTCGCGGCAGTCAAAGAGACCCAGTACTTC.